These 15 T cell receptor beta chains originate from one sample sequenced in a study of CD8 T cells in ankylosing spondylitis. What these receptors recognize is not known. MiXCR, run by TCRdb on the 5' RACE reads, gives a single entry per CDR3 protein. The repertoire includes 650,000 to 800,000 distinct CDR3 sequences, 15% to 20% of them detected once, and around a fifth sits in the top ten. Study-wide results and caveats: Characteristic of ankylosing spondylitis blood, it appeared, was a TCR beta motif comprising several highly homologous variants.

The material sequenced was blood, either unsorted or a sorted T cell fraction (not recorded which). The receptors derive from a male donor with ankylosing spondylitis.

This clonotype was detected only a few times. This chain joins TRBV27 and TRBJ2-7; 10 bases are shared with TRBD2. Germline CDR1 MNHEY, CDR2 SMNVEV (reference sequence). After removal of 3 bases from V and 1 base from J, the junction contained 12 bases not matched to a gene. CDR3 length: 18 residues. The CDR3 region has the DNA TGTGCCAGCAGTTTGTTGGGGGAAGCGGGAGGGCCATCCTACGAGCAGTACTTC. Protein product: CASSLLGEAGGPSYEQYF.

The CDR3 bases are TGTGCCAGCAGCTTTGGGGGATTAAAGACCGGGGAGCTGTTTTTT. It specifies CASSFGGLKTGELFF. The V call is TRBV7-2, the J call TRBJ2-2; D may correspond to TRBD1 or TRBD2 (5 bases each). Germline CDR1 reads SGHTA; CDR2 reads FQGNSA. V was pared by 3 bases and J by 5 bases, with 13 bases between. This CDR3 is built from 15 residues.

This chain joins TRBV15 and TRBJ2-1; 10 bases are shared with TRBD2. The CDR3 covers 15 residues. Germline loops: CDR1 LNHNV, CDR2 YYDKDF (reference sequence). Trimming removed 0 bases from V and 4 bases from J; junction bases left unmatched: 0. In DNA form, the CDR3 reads TGTGCCACCAGCAGAGAACTAGCGGGATACAATGAGCAGTTCTTC. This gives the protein CATSRELAGYNEQFF. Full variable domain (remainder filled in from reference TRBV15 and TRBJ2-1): DAMVIQNPRYQVTQFGKPVTLSCSQTLNHNVMYWYQQKSSQAPKLLFHYYDKDFNNEADTPDNFQSRRPNTSFCFLDIRSPGLGDTAMYLCATSRELAGYNEQFFGPGTRLTVL.

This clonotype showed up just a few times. CDR3 sequence: CSARLPGQSFMGTEAFF. DNA for the CDR3: TGCAGTGCTAGACTGCCGGGACAGAGCTTCATGGGGACTGAAGCTTTCTTT. The chain has TRBV20-1 and TRBJ1-1; 7 bases align to TRBD1. The junction had 17 bases not matched to a gene; V was cut back by 2 bases and J by 5 bases. Germline V gene lookup returns CDR1 DFQATT and CDR2 SNEGSKA (reference sequence). The CDR3 runs to 17 residues.

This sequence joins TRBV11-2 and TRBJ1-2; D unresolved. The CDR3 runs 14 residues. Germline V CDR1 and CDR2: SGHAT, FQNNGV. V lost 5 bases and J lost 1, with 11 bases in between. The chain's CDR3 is CASSLSGDNYGYTF. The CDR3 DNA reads TGTGCCAGCAGCCTTAGCGGAGATAACTATGGCTACACCTTC.

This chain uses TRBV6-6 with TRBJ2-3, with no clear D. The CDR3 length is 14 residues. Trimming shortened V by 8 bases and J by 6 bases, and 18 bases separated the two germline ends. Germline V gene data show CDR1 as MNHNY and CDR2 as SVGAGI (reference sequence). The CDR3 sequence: CASLPTLGRDTQYF. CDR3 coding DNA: TGTGCCAGCTTGCCTACCCTAGGGCGGGATACGCAGTATTTT.

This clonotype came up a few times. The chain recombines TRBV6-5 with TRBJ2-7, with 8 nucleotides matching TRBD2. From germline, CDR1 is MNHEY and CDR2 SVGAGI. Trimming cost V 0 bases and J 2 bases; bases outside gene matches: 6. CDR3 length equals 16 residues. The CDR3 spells CASSYSSGRVPYEQYF. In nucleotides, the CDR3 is TGTGCCAGCAGTTACTCCAGCGGGAGAGTTCCCTACGAGCAGTACTTC.

The CDR3 bases are TGTGCCAGCGGCCCTAGGGCCGGGGACACCATATATTTT. Translating it yields CASGPRAGDTIYF. V and J are TRBV12-3 or TRBV12-4 and TRBJ1-3; D gene uncertain. The CDR3 totals 13 residues. The V gene lost 8 bases and the J gene lost 8 bases, with 16 bases spanning the gap.

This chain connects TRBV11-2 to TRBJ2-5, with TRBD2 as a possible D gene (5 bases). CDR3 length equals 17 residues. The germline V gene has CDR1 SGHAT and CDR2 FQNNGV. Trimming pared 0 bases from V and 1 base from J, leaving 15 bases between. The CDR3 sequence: CASSLDGERPGQETQYF. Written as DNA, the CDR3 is TGTGCCAGCAGCTTAGATGGGGAGCGGCCTGGCCAAGAGACCCAGTACTTC.

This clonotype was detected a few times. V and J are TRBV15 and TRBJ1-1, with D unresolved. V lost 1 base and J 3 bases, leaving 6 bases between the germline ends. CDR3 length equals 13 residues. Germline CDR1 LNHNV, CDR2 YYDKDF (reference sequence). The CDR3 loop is CATSRVPDTEAFF. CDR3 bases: TGTGCCACCAGCAGAGTTCCGGACACTGAAGCTTTCTTT.

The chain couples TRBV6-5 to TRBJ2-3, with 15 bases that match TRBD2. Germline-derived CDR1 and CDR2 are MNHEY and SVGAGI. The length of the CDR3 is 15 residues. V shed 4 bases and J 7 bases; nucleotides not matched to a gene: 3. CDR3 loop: CASSLGLAGGNTQYF. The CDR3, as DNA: TGTGCCAGCAGTTTGGGACTAGCGGGGGGAAATACGCAGTATTTT.

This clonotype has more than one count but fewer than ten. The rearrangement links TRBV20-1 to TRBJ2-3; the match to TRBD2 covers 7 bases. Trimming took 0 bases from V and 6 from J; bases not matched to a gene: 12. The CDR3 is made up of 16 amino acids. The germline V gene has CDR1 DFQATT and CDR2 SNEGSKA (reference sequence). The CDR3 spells CSAREVGKRGVDTQYF. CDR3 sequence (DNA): TGCAGTGCTAGAGAGGTGGGAAAGCGGGGCGTGGATACGCAGTATTTT.

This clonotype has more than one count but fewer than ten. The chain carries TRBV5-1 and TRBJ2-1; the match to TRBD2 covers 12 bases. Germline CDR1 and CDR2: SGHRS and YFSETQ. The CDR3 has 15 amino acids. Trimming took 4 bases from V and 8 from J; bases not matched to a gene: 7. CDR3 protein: CASSPPGLAGDEQFF. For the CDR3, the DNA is TGCGCCAGCAGCCCCCCGGGACTAGCGGGCGATGAGCAGTTCTTC.

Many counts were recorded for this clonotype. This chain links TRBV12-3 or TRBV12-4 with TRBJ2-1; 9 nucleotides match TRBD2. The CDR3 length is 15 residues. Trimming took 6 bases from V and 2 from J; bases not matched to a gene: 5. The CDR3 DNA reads TGTGCCAGCAGGGAAGCGGGAGGAGCCTACAATGAGCAGTTCTTC. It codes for CASREAGGAYNEQFF.

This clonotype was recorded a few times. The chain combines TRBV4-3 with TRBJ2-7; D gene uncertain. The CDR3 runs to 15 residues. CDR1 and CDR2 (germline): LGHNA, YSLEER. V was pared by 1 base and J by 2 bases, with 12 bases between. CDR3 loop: CASSQVHPGPYEQYF. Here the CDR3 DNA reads TGCGCCAGCAGCCAAGTGCATCCAGGTCCCTACGAGCAGTACTTC.